These 32 T cell receptor beta chains originate from one sample sequenced in a study of regulatory T cells in long-lasting Graves disease (TCRdb year 2021). This specimen's time point label, interpreted: newly diagnosed GD, antithyroid drugs for less than 3 months. For both TCR sequencing and RNA sequencing, RNA was extracted from PBMCs using TRIzol. Libraries came from multiplex PCR. Sequencing was performed on an Illumina HiSeq 4000. To build TCR beta libraries, CDR3 regions were amplified by Arm-PCR using iRepertoire HTBI primers. The public reads were reprocessed in TCRdb via fastp at Q25 and MiXCR, keeping in-frame beta chains. CDR3 protein sequences are deduplicated, and each keeps its most common genes and DNA. A total of 200,000 to 250,000 distinct CDR3 sequences appear in this sample, roughly 20% of them only once. The ten largest account for roughly 10% of the sample. This sample was also put to use in a study of T cells in Graves' hyperthyroidism and ophthalmopathy.

The material sequenced was peripheral blood mononuclear cells (PBMCs), taken at new diagnosis, from a patient treated with antithyroid drugs. All receptors derive from a woman aged 25-40 years with Graves disease. Donor details come from another sample of the same person, matched by shared clones.

This clonotype was detected ten times or more. The chain uses TRBV19 and TRBJ1-2; 9 nucleotides align to TRBD1. CDR1 LNHDA and CDR2 SQIVND come from the germline V gene (reference sequence). V was clipped by 6 bases and J by 6 bases; unmatched bases: 8. The CDR3 is 14 residues long. The CDR3 DNA sequence: TGTGCCAGTAGACCGGGGGACAGGGAGAATGGCTACACCTTC. Protein: CASRPGDRENGYTF.

This chain uses TRBV19 with TRBJ2-3; D possibly corresponds to TRBD1 (6 bases). Germline V gene data show CDR1 as LNHDA and CDR2 as SQIVND (reference sequence). Trimming pared 7 bases from V and 6 bases from J, leaving 14 bases between. The CDR3 spans 13 residues. The CDR3 nucleotides read TGTGCCAGTAAGACTGGGGGCTGGGATACGCAGTATTTT. It translates to CASKTGGWDTQYF.

This clonotype was recorded many times. The V gene is TRBV9, the J gene TRBJ1-1; weak D call: TRBD1 (6 bases). The germline CDR1 and CDR2 sequences are SGDLS and YYNGEE. The CDR3 is 14 amino acids. V was clipped by 5 bases and J by 4 bases, with 15 bases between them. CDR3 amino acids: CASSPRAQGTEAFF. The CDR3 DNA reads TGTGCCAGCAGTCCCCGAGCACAGGGCACTGAAGCTTTCTTT.

This clonotype was counted ten times or more. The chain is built from TRBV6-5 and TRBJ2-7, with 10 nucleotides matching TRBD2. The length of the CDR3 is 19 residues. The germline V gene encodes CDR1 MNHEY and CDR2 SVGAGI. V lost 0 bases, J lost 5 bases, and 16 bases stayed unmatched. CDR3 in DNA: TGTGCCAGCAGTTACTCAGCGGGGGCGGCCCTAGCGGGAGCGCACGAGCAGTACTTC. This translates into CASSYSAGAALAGAHEQYF.

This clonotype was recorded at least ten times. The chain links TRBV29-1 to TRBJ2-2, with 7 bases that match TRBD1. The ends lost 3 bases at V and 5 bases at J; junction bases unmatched: 6. The CDR3 is 14 residues long. The V gene's germline CDR1 is SQVTM and CDR2 ANQGSEA. CDR3 protein: CSVETGQRTGELFF. The CDR3 bases are TGCAGCGTTGAGACGGGACAGAGGACCGGGGAGCTGTTTTTT.

Comments on this clonotype: A read error is possible here, since a much larger clone lies one base away. The conserved closing phenylalanine or tryptophan is absent in this CDR3, likely reflecting a read error. The DNA is left out, because the CDR3 cannot be placed on it with certainty; the CDR3 is given as TCRdb lists it. The CDR3 is CASSQEFSGGALFL. The chain carries TRBV9 and TRBJ2-1; the table gives TRBD2 as D, unverified against the DNA. The CDR3 spans 14 amino acids, including both terminal residues. CDR1 is SGDLS and CDR2 is YYNGEE in the germline V gene.

This clonotype was recorded at least ten times. This rearrangement joins TRBV6-6 to TRBJ1-1; D is unclear. Trimming removed 0 bases at V and 0 bases at J, with 11 bases between. The CDR3 is made up of 16 amino acids. Germline V gene sequence: CDR1 MNHNY, CDR2 SVGAGI (reference sequence). CDR3 in amino acids: CASSYSVLQMNTEAFF. The CDR3 DNA reads as TGTGCCAGCAGTTACTCGGTTTTACAGATGAACACTGAAGCTTTCTTT.

This clonotype showed up many times. The rearrangement uses TRBV12-3 or TRBV12-4 and TRBJ1-1; tentative D call: TRBD1 (5 bases). There are 14 residues in the CDR3. V gave up 8 bases and J gave up 2 bases, with 15 bases separating them. The CDR3 sequence is CASDPPRANTEAFF. CDR3 nucleotide sequence: TGTGCCAGCGACCCACCCAGGGCTAACACTGAAGCTTTCTTT.

The table lists this clonotype with many counts. The rearrangement links TRBV28 to TRBJ1-1; possibly TRBD1 for D (6 bases). Germline lookup yields CDR1 MDHEN and CDR2 SYDVKM. This CDR3 is 11 amino acids long. The ends were cut back, 2 bases at V and 11 bases at J, with 9 bases in the middle. This chain's CDR3 is CASSLRQGAFF. The CDR3 DNA reads as TGTGCCAGCAGTTTAAGGCAGGGGGCTTTCTTT.

This clonotype was seen at least ten times. This chain links TRBV7-9 with TRBJ2-3; no firm D call. V gave up 2 bases and J gave up 6 bases, with 6 bases separating them. Germline lookup yields CDR1 SEHNR and CDR2 FQNEAQ (reference sequence). The CDR3 sequence is 12 residues long. CDR3 sequence: CASSLSGDTQYF. The CDR3 coding sequence is TGTGCCAGCAGCTTATCGGGCGATACGCAGTATTTT.

The sample holds many counts of this clonotype. The chain employs TRBV19 and TRBJ1-1; 7 bases align to TRBD1. V dropped 8 bases and J dropped 3; count of bases not matched to a gene: 6. Germline V gene lookup returns CDR1 LNHDA and CDR2 SQIVND (reference sequence). The CDR3 extends over 13 amino acids. DNA of the CDR3: TGTGCCAGTGGGACAGATATGGACACTGAAGCTTTCTTT. This gives the protein CASGTDMDTEAFF.

This clonotype was seen many times. This chain connects TRBV28 to TRBJ1-4, with TRBD1 matching over 8 bases. Germline CDR1 and CDR2: MDHEN and SYDVKM. Trimming took 7 bases from V and 7 from J; bases not matched to a gene: 14. This CDR3 comprises 16 residues. The CDR3 DNA reads as TGTGCCAGCACCCAAAGACTACAGGGGGGGGTTGAAAAACTGTTTTTT. Its translation is CASTQRLQGGVEKLFF.

This clonotype has a count of ten or more. J is TRBJ2-1 and V is TRBV11-2; D may be TRBD2 (6 bases). Germline-derived CDR1 and CDR2 are SGHAT and FQNNGV. This CDR3 spans 14 amino acids. Deletions cut 3 bases from V and 7 bases from J, with 13 bases between. The CDR3 DNA sequence: TGTGCCAGCAGCTTTCGGGACTCGAGAAATGAGCAGTTCTTC. This codes for CASSFRDSRNEQFF.

This clonotype came up many times. The rearrangement uses TRBV28 and TRBJ1-2; a weak D match, TRBD1 (6 bases). The germline V and J ends were trimmed by 4 bases and 6 bases, with 6 bases remaining between them. From germline, CDR1 is MDHEN and CDR2 SYDVKM. The CDR3 loop spans 11 amino acids. The CDR3 nucleotides are TGTGCCAGCAGTTACAGGGATGGCTACACCTTC. Residues: CASSYRDGYTF.

Many counts were recorded for this clonotype. The chain recombines TRBV2 with TRBJ1-4; TRBD1 might be the D (5 bases). Trimming took 5 bases from V and 0 from J, leaving 10 bases between them. CDR1 and CDR2 from the germline V gene are SNHLY and FYNNEI. The length of the CDR3 is 15 residues. CDR3 bases: TGTGCCAGCAGTTCCCGACAGACAACTAATGAAAAACTGTTTTTT. Translation gives CASSSRQTTNEKLFF.

This clonotype was found many times. The chain combines TRBV27 with TRBJ1-1; D call uncertain. The CDR3 consists of 13 residues. Germline CDR1 and CDR2: MNHEY and SMNVEV (reference sequence). Trimming removed 5 bases from V and 4 bases from J, with 11 bases in between. In DNA form, the CDR3 reads TGTGCCAGCAGTCCTGTAGGTCCCACTGAAGCTTTCTTT. Protein: CASSPVGPTEAFF.

This clonotype was seen at least ten times. This CDR3 reads CSARVSGGGTDTQYF. CDR3 coding DNA: TGCAGTGCTAGAGTTTCCGGCGGGGGCACAGATACGCAGTATTTT. The chain carries TRBV20-1 and TRBJ2-3; possibly TRBD2 for D (6 bases). Germline values: CDR1 DFQATT, CDR2 SNEGSKA (reference sequence). The CDR3 runs 15 residues. V was trimmed by 1 base and J by 1 base, leaving 12 bases between them.

This clonotype was seen many times. J is TRBJ2-2 and V is TRBV12-5, with D perhaps TRBD1 (6 bases). Germline CDR1 is LGHNT and CDR2 is FRNRAP. This CDR3 region has 16 residues. The germline V and J ends were trimmed by 0 bases and 2 bases, with 10 bases remaining between them. The CDR3 region is CASGLVLGQNTGELFF. CDR3 in DNA: TGTGCTAGTGGTTTGGTACTGGGACAAAACACCGGGGAGCTGTTTTTT.

The V call is TRBV19, the J call TRBJ2-5, with no clear D. The V and J ends lost 8 bases and 2 bases respectively, with 15 bases between them. This CDR3 has 14 residues. Germline V gene data show CDR1 as LNHDA and CDR2 as SQIVND (reference sequence). CDR3: CASASQHGQETQYF. CDR3 coding DNA: TGTGCCAGTGCGAGCCAGCACGGTCAAGAGACCCAGTACTTC.

This clonotype has ten or more counts. The chain links TRBV20-1 to TRBJ2-1, with D tentatively TRBD2 (6 bases). The germline V and J ends were trimmed by 4 bases and 9 bases, with 19 bases remaining between them. This CDR3 is built from 14 residues. The germline V gene has CDR1 DFQATT and CDR2 SNEGSKA (reference sequence). This chain's CDR3 is CSANGRRGGGEQFF. The CDR3 bases are TGCAGTGCTAATGGGAGGCGGGGTGGGGGTGAGCAGTTCTTC.

Ten or more counts support this clonotype. The chain joins TRBV10-3 to TRBJ1-3; D might be TRBD1 (5 bases). The CDR3 sequence is 16 residues long. V shed 0 bases and J shed 3 bases, with 12 bases lying between them. The germline gives CDR1 ENHRY, CDR2 SYGVKD. The CDR3, as DNA: TGTGCCATCAGTGAGTCTCCCAGGGCCGATGGAAACACCATATATTTT. Protein sequence: CAISESPRADGNTIYF.

This clonotype was found many times. The chain has TRBV6-2 or TRBV6-3 and TRBJ1-3; 7 nucleotides match TRBD1. Germline-derived CDR1 and CDR2 are MNHEY and SVGEGT. V was clipped by 11 bases and J by 0 bases; unmatched bases: 4. The CDR3 spans 13 residues. The CDR3 spells CAGRDSSGNTIYF. The CDR3 DNA reads TGTGCCGGGCGGGACAGCTCTGGAAACACCATATATTTT.

This clonotype was detected many times. The CDR3 here is CASSRTGGGEKLFF. The CDR3 DNA reads TGTGCCAGCTCACGGACAGGGGGCGGTGAAAAACTGTTTTTT. The J gene is TRBJ1-4, the V gene TRBV18; 11 bases align to TRBD1. The V and J ends lost 4 bases and 7 bases, in that order; junction bases with no gene match: 2. The CDR3 extends over 14 amino acids. Germline CDR1 KGHSH, CDR2 LQKENI.

This clonotype appeared many times. The rearrangement uses TRBV11-1 and TRBJ2-5; D is undetermined. The length of the CDR3 is 14 residues. Trimming removed 2 bases at V and 2 bases at J, with 9 bases between. Per the germline V gene, CDR1 is SGHAT and CDR2 is FQDESV (reference sequence). CDR3 in DNA: TGTGCCAGCAGCTTAACGACCCAACAAGAGACCCAGTACTTC. This sequence encodes CASSLTTQQETQYF.

This clonotype was counted at least ten times. The chain carries TRBV2 and TRBJ1-1, with TRBD1 as a possible D gene (5 bases). Germline V gene sequence: CDR1 SNHLY, CDR2 FYNNEI. Trimming removed 10 bases from V and 1 base from J, with 16 bases in between. CDR3 length equals 14 residues. The CDR3 nucleotides read TGTGCCACTAGATTTGAAGGGACGAACACTGAAGCTTTCTTT. Encoded protein: CATRFEGTNTEAFF.

A word on this clonotype: This likely reflects a read error, since a far larger clone is one base away. This CDR3 is CTSSLANDGSLEGAFF. The CDR3 bases are TGTACCAGCAGCTTAGCGAATGATGGATCACTTGAAGGAGCTTTCTTT. V usage is TRBV5-1 and J usage is TRBJ2-3; D is ambiguous. The tail of the sequence fits TRBJ1-1 better, so the J call may be wrong. The germline CDR1 and CDR2 sequences are SGHRS and YFSETQ. The CDR3 sequence is 16 residues long.

The V call is TRBV12-3 or TRBV12-4, the J call TRBJ1-1; D not certain. V lost 6 bases and J 0 bases, leaving 11 bases between the germline ends. CDR3 size: 14 residues. In DNA form, the CDR3 reads TGTGCCAGCAGCTCCGCCCCGTTGAACACTGAAGCTTTCTTT. This gives the protein CASSSAPLNTEAFF.

The V and J genes are TRBV6-9 and TRBJ1-1, with D tentatively TRBD1 (5 bases). Germline V lookup: CDR1 MNHGY, CDR2 SVAAGI. CDR3 length equals 14 residues. Trimming stripped 3 bases from V and 4 bases from J, with 12 bases between. CDR3 DNA: TGTGCCAGCAGTTACGGGGCGCCAGCCACTGAAGCTTTCTTT. This gives the protein CASSYGAPATEAFF.

In its sample, this clonotype was seen many times. The chain combines TRBV7-9 with TRBJ1-1; 10 bases fit TRBD1. CDR3 length: 16 residues. Germline V gene lookup returns CDR1 SEHNR and CDR2 FQNEAQ (reference sequence). Trimming removed 5 bases from V and 6 bases from J; junction bases left unmatched: 12. This CDR3 is CASSRQGAFEVAEAFF. The CDR3, as DNA: TGTGCCAGCAGCCGACAGGGGGCCTTTGAGGTGGCTGAAGCTTTCTTT.

This clonotype was picked up many times. The chain links TRBV28 to TRBJ1-6, with D hard to call. CDR1 is MDHEN and CDR2 is SYDVKM in the germline V gene. The CDR3 spans 14 residues. V was shortened by 5 bases and J by 3 bases, with 8 bases between the two germline ends. The CDR3 here is CASSQRGYNSPLHF. The CDR3, as DNA: TGTGCCAGCAGTCAGCGGGGCTATAATTCACCCCTCCACTTT.

The sample holds many counts of this clonotype. The chain couples TRBV11-1 to TRBJ1-6; 9 nucleotides match TRBD1. CDR1 SGHAT and CDR2 FQDESV come from the germline V gene (reference sequence). J was trimmed by 10 bases and V by 3 bases; bases with no gene match: 7. This CDR3 contains 15 residues. As DNA, the CDR3 is TGTGCCAGCAGCTTCGGGGGGACAGGGAGCTCACCCCTCCACTTT. Encoded protein: CASSFGGTGSSPLHF.

This clonotype appeared many times. This chain joins TRBV7-9 and TRBJ1-1; tentative D call: TRBD1 (6 bases). The CDR3 totals 14 residues. The germline gives CDR1 SEHNR, CDR2 FQNEAQ (reference sequence). V was clipped by 3 bases and J by 5 bases, with 13 bases between them. CDR3 nucleotides: TGTGCCAGCAGCTTGGGGGGGGCGAGGACTGAAGCTTTCTTT. This sequence encodes CASSLGGARTEAFF.